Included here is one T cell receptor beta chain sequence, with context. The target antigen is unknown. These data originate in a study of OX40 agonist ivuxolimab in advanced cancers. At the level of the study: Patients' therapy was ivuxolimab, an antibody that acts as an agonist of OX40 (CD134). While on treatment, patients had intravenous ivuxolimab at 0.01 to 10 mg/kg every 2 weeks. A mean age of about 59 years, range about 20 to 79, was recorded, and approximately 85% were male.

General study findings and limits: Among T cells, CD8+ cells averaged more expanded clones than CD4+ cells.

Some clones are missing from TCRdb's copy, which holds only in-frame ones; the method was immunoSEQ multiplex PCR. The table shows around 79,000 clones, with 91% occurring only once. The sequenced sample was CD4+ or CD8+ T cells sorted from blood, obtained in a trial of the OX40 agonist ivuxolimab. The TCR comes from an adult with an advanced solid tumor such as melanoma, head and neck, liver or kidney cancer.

The CDR3 reads CASSFSGAGELFF. Here the CDR3 DNA reads TGTGCCAGCAGCTTTAGTGGGGCCGGGGAGCTGTTTTTT. This chain joins TRBV7-8 and TRBJ2-2; D ambiguous. This CDR3 has 13 amino acids. V lost 3 bases and J 6 bases, leaving 8 bases between the germline ends. Looked up from germline, CDR1 is SGHVS and CDR2 is FQNEAQ. Drawing the rest from reference TRBV7-8 and TRBJ2-2, the complete variable domain is GAGVSQSPRYKVAKRGQDVALRCDPISGHVSLFWYQQALGQGPEFLTYFQNEAQLDKSGLPSDRFFAERPEGSVSTLKIQRTQQEDSAVYLCASSFSGAGELFFGEGSRLTVL.